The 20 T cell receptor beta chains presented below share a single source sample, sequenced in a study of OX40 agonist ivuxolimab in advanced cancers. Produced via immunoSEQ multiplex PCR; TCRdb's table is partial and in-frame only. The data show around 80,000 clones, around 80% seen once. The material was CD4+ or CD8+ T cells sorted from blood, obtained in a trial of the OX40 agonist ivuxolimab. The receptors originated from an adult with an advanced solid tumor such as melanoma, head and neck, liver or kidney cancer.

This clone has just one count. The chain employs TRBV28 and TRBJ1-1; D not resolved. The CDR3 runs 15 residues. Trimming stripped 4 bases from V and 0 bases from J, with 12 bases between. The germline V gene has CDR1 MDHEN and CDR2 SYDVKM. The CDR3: CASSSPPGMNTEAFF. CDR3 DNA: TGTGCCAGCAGTTCCCCCCCGGGCATGAACACTGAAGCTTTCTTT.

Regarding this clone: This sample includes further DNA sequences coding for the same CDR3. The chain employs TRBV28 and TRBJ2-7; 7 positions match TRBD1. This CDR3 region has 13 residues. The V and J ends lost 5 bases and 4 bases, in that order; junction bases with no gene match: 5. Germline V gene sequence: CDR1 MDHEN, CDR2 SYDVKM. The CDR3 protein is CASSRQGSYEQYF. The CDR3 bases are TGTGCCAGCAGTCGACAGGGCAGTTACGAGCAGTACTTC.

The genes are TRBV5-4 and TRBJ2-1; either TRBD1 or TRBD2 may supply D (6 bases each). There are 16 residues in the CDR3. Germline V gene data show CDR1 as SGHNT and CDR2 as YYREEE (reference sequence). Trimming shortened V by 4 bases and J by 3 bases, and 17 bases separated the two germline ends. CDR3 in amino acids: CASSPGPGGIYNEQFF. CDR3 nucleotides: TGTGCCAGCAGCCCAGGGCCCGGGGGCATCTACAATGAGCAGTTCTTC.

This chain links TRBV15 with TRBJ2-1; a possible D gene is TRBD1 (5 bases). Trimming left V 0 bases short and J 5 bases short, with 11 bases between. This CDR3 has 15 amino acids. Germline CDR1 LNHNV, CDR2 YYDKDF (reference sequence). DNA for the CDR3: TGTGCCACCAGCAGAGAAAGGGGCGCTCACAATGAGCAGTTCTTC. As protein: CATSRERGAHNEQFF.

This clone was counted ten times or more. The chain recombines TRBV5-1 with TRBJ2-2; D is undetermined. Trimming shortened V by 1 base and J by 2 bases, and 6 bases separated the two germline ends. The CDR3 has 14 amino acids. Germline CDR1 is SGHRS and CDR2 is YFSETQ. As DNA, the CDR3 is TGCGCCAGCAGCTTGTTAGTCAACACCGGGGAGCTGTTTTTT. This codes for CASSLLVNTGELFF.

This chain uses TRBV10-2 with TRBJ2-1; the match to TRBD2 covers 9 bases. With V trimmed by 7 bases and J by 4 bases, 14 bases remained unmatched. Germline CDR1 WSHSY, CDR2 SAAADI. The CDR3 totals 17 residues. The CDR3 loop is CASKPNTGLAGYNEQFF. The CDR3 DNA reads TGCGCCAGCAAGCCGAATACGGGACTAGCAGGATACAATGAGCAGTTCTTC.

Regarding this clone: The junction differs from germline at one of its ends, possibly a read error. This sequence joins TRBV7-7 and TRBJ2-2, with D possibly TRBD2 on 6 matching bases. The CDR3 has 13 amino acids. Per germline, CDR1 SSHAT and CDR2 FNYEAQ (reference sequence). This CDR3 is CASSPLAAGELFF. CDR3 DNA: TGTGCTAGCAGCCCTTTAGCGGCCGGGGAGCTGTTTTTT.

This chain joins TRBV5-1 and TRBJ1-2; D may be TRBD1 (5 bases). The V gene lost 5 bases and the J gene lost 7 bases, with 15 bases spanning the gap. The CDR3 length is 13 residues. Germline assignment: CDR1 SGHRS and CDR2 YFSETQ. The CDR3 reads CASSHDSLVGYTF. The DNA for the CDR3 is TGCGCCAGCAGTCATGACAGCCTGGTTGGCTACACCTTC.

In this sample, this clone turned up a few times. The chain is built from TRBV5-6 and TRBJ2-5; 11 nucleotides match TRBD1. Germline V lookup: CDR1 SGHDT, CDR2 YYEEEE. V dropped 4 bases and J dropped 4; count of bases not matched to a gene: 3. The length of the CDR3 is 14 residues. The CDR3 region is CASSRGQGGETQYF. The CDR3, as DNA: TGTGCCAGCAGCCGGGGACAGGGGGGAGAGACCCAGTACTTC. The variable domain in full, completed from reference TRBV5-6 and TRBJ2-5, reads DAGVTQSPTHLIKTRGQQVTLRCSPKSGHDTVSWYQQALGQGPQFIFQYYEEEERQRGNFPDRFSGHQFPNYSSELNVNALLLGDSALYLCASSRGQGGETQYFGPGTRLLVL.

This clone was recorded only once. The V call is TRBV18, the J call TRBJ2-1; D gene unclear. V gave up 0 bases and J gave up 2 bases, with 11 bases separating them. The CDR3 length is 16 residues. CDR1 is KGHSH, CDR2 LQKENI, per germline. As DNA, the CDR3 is TGTGCCAGCTCACCACCGGTGCGAAGAACCTACAATGAGCAGTTCTTC. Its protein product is CASSPPVRRTYNEQFF.

In nucleotides, the CDR3 is TGTGCCAGCACCATCTTACAGGGGGGCAATCAGCCCCAGCATTTT. As protein: CASTILQGGNQPQHF. The chain joins TRBV28 to TRBJ1-5; 8 bases align to TRBD1. V dropped 7 bases and J dropped 2; count of bases not matched to a gene: 7. Germline V gene sequence: CDR1 MDHEN, CDR2 SYDVKM. This CDR3 comprises 15 residues.

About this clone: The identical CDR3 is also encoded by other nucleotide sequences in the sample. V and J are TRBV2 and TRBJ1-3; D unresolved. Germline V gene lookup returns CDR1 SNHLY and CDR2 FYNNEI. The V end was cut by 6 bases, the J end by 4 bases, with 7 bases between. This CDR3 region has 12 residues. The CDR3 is CASRDRGNTIYF. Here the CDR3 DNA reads TGTGCCAGCAGGGATAGAGGAAACACCATATATTTT. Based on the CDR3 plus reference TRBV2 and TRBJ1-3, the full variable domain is EPEVTQTPSHQVTQMGQEVILRCVPISNHLYFYWYRQILGQKVEFLVSFYNNEISEKSEIFDDQFSVERPDGSNFTLKIRSTKLEDSAMYFCASRDRGNTIYFGEGSWLTVV.

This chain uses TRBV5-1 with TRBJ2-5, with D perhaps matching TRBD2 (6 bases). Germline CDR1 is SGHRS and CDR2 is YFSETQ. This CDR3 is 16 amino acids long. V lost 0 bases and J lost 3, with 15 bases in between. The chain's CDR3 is CASSLALRGGEETQYF. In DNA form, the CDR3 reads TGCGCCAGCAGCTTGGCCCTGAGGGGCGGGGAAGAGACCCAGTACTTC.

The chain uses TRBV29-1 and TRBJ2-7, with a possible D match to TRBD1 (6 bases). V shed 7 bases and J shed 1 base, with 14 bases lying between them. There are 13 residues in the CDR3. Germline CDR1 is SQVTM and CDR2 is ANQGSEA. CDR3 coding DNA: TGCAGCGCGGCAAGGGACACTTCCTACGAGCAGTACTTC. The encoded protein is CSAARDTSYEQYF.

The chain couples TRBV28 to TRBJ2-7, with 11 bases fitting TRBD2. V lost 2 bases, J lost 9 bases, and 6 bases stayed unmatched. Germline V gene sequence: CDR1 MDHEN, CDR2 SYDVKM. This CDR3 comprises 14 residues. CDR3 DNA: TGTGCCAGCAGTTTACTAGCGGGGGGCCTTGGGCAGTACTTC. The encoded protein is CASSLLAGGLGQYF.

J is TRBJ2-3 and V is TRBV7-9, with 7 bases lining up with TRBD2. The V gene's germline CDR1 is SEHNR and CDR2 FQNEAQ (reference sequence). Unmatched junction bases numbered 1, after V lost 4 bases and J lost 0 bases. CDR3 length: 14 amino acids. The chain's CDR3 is CASSYSGSTDTQYF. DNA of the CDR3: TGTGCCAGCAGCTATAGCGGGAGCACAGATACGCAGTATTTT.

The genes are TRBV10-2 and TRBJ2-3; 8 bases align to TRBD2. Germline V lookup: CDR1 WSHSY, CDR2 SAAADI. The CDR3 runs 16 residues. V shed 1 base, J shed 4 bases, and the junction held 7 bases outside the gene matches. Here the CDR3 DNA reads TGCGCCAGCAGTGAGTTGGGACTAGTTCGAGCAGATACGCAGTATTTT. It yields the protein CASSELGLVRADTQYF.

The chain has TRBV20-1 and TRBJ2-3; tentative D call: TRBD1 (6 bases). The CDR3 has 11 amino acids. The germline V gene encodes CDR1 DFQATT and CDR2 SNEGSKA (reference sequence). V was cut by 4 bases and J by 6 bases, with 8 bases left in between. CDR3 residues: CSANRVDTQYF. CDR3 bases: TGCAGTGCTAACAGGGTCGATACGCAGTATTTT.

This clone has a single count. This CDR3 reads CASSLEGVPPQHF. For the CDR3, the DNA is TGTGCCAGCAGCTTAGAAGGCGTCCCGCCCCAGCATTTT. The rearrangement joins TRBV7-2 to TRBJ1-5; no clear D gene. V shed 1 base and J shed 9 bases, with 10 bases lying between them. The CDR3 covers 13 residues. Germline lookup yields CDR1 SGHTA and CDR2 FQGNSA. The entire variable domain, with the rest obtained from reference TRBV7-2 and TRBJ1-5, is as follows: GAGVSQSPSNKVTEKGKDVELRCDPISGHTALYWYRQSLGQGLEFLIYFQGNSAPDKSGLPSDRFSAERTGGSVSTLTIQRTQQEDSAVYLCASSLEGVPPQHFGDGTRLSIL.

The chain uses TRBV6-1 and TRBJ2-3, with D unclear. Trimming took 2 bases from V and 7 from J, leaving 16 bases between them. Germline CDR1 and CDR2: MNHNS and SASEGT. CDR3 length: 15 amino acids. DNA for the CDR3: TGTGCCAGCAGTGAACGCGAGGATGGAGCCTATACGCAGTATTTT. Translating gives CASSEREDGAYTQYF.